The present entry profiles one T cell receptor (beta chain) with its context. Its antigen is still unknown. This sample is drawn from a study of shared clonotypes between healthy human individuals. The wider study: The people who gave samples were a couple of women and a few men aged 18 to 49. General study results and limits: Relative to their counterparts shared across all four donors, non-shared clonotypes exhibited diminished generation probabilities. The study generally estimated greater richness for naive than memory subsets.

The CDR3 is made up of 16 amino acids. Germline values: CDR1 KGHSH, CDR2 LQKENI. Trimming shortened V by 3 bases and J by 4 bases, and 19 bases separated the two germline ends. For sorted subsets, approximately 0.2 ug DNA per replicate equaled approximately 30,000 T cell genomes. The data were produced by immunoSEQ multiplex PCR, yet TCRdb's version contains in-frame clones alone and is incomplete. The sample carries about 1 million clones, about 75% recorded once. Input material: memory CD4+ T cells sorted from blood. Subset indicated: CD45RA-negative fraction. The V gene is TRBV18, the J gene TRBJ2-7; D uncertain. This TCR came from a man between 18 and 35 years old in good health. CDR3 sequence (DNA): TGTGCCAGCTCACCTGGAGCGACTTCCTCCGGGTACGAGCAGTACTTC. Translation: CASSPGATSSGYEQYF.